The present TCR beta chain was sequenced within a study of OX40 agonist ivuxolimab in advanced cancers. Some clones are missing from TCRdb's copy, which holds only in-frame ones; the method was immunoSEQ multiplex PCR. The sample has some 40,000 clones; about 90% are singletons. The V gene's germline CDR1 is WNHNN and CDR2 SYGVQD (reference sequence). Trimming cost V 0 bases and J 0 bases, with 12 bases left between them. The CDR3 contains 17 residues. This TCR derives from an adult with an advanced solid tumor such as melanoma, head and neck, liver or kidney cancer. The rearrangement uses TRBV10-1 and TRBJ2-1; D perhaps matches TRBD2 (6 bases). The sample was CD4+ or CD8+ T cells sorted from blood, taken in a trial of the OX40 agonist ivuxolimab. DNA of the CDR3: TGCGCCAGCAGTGAGTCGGTTTTCGGGGGCTCCTACAATGAGCAGTTCTTC. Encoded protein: CASSESVFGGSYNEQFF.